Below, one T cell receptor (beta chain) is given with its context. Within the sample, other DNA sequences also encode this same CDR3. Authors' processing steps: From reference gene primer amplification, estimates of nucleated cell counts were derived. Measured with immunoSEQ multiplex PCR; TCRdb has only the in-frame clones, and not every one. The V and J calls and the clone size are those of that table, but D and trimming were determined from the DNA. The profile covers about 200,000 clones, with roughly 86% appearing a single time and about 2.9% taken by the ten largest. These data are taken from a study of blood T cell repertoires in COVID-19. For the study at large: Sources were T cells, B-cell-depleted T cells, or PBMCs; the material itself was cDNA or gDNA.

The CDR3 has 15 amino acids. With V trimmed by 6 bases and J by 1 base, 7 bases remained unmatched. Germline assignment: CDR1 KGHSH and CDR2 LQKENI. Sequenced material: peripheral blood. This receptor was taken from a man aged 55 to 70 with acute or convalescent COVID-19. The chain uses TRBV18 and TRBJ1-1; 8 bases map to TRBD1. The CDR3 reads CASSPGQGANTEAFF. The DNA of the CDR3 is TGTGCCAGCTCGCCCGGACAGGGTGCGAACACTGAAGCTTTCTTT.